This passage covers 8 T cell receptor beta chains from one sample sequenced in a study of blood T cells in healthy people across ages. Sample-barcoded 5' priming and a J-beta primer mix drove a second PCR of 7 to 11 cycles. One entry per CDR3 protein, called by TCRdb with MiXCR from the 5' RACE reads. The data show about a million distinct CDR3 sequences, roughly 47% seen once. The sequencing sample was made of blood. Source of these receptors: a woman aged 60-75 years in good health.

V and J are TRBV30 and TRBJ2-3, with TRBD1 matching over 7 bases. Germline trimming cut 1 base from V and 4 bases from J; bases unmatched to any gene: 2. CDR3 length: 13 amino acids. Germline V lookup: CDR1 GTSNPN, CDR2 SVGIG (reference sequence). The DNA of the CDR3 is TGTGCCTGGAGTGGACAGGGCTCAGATACGCAGTATTTT. It translates to CAWSGQGSDTQYF.

In its sample, this clonotype was seen once. V usage is TRBV2 and J usage is TRBJ2-6, with D maybe TRBD2 (5 bases). The CDR3 sequence is 13 residues long. The germline V and J ends were trimmed by 11 bases and 1 base, with 9 bases remaining between them. Germline V gene sequence: CDR1 SNHLY, CDR2 FYNNEI. CDR3 sequence: CAGGPSGANVLTF. The CDR3 DNA sequence: TGTGCCGGCGGGCCGTCTGGGGCCAACGTCCTGACTTTC.

The sample holds a few counts of this clonotype. V gene TRBV12-3 or TRBV12-4 combines with J gene TRBJ2-7, with D maybe TRBD1 (5 bases). There are 14 residues in the CDR3. V lost 5 bases and J 3 bases, leaving 14 bases between the germline ends. The CDR3 loop is CASSISTANYEQYF. CDR3 nucleotide sequence: TGTGCCAGCAGTATTTCGACAGCGAACTACGAGCAGTACTTC.

This chain uses TRBV15 with TRBJ2-5; 9 positions match TRBD2. The J call may not be correct, given that the DNA end is closer to TRBJ2-7. Per germline, CDR1 LNHNV and CDR2 YYDKDF (reference sequence). The CDR3 length is 15 residues. CDR3 sequence (DNA): TGTGCCACCAGCAGAGGCGGGGGGGATCTGGGCGAGCAGTACTTC. Translation gives CATSRGGGDLGEQYF.

Only a few counts were recorded for this clonotype. The chain uses TRBV12-3 or TRBV12-4 and TRBJ2-7; D ambiguous. This CDR3 comprises 14 residues. Trimming cost V 3 bases and J 3 bases, with 12 bases left between them. The CDR3 spells CASSFGVTHYEQYF. The CDR3 bases are TGTGCCAGCAGTTTTGGGGTAACCCACTACGAGCAGTACTTC.

The CDR3 coding sequence is TGTGCCAGTAGTGGGAGACAGAAAACTAACTATGGCTACACCTTC. Protein sequence: CASSGRQKTNYGYTF. J is TRBJ1-2 and V is TRBV19; tentative D call: TRBD1 (5 bases). This CDR3 has 15 amino acids. Germline V gene data show CDR1 as LNHDA and CDR2 as SQIVND (reference sequence). Trimming took 5 bases from V and 0 from J, leaving 13 bases between them. Looking up the rest from reference TRBV19 and TRBJ1-2 gives the full variable domain: DGGITQSPKYLFRKEGQNVTLSCEQNLNHDAMYWYRQDPGQGLRLIYYSQIVNDFQKGDIAEGYSVSREKKESFPLTVTSAQKNPTAFYLCASSGRQKTNYGYTFGSGTRLTVV.

J is TRBJ2-1 and V is TRBV12-3 or TRBV12-4, with 7 bases lining up with TRBD1. This CDR3 has 13 amino acids. The V and J ends lost 6 bases and 5 bases, in that order; junction bases with no gene match: 4. The CDR3 is CASRPTGNNEQFF. CDR3 bases: TGTGCCAGCAGGCCGACAGGGAACAATGAGCAGTTCTTC.

CDR3 in DNA: TGCAGCGTTTCGGCCCGCTATGGCTACACCTTC. It yields the protein CSVSARYGYTF. The chain uses TRBV29-1 and TRBJ1-2, with D hard to call. Germline V lookup: CDR1 SQVTM, CDR2 ANQGSEA. The germline V and J ends were trimmed by 5 bases and 4 bases, with 8 bases remaining between them. The length of the CDR3 is 11 residues.